This TCR beta chain was sequenced in a study of identical twins. The CDR3 length is 14 residues. Germline V CDR1 and CDR2: SGHRS, YFSETQ. The ends were cut back, 3 bases at V and 6 bases at J, with 13 bases in the middle. MiXCR, applied by TCRdb to the 5' RACE reads, yields one record per CDR3 protein. The sample shows 500,000 to 550,000 distinct CDR3 sequences, about a fifth of them seen only once. In this sample, this clonotype turned up a few times. Its antigen is as yet unknown. Study-wide findings and caveats: Cord blood's abundant beta clonotypes had fewer insertions, unlike memory repertoires.

The sample was also linked to a second study, of yellow fever vaccine responses in identical twins.

The origin of this receptor is a woman aged 18-30 years in good health. Material for sequencing was CD4+ T cells sorted from blood. The V and J genes are TRBV5-1 and TRBJ2-4; perhaps D is TRBD1 or TRBD2 (5 bases each). The CDR3 coding sequence is TGCGCCAGCAGCTCCAGGGACGGCGGAAACATTCAGTACTTC. Its translation: CASSSRDGGNIQYF.